Listed here is a single TCR beta chain. The CDR3 covers 14 residues. V dropped 5 bases and J dropped 5 bases, with 15 bases sitting between them. From germline, CDR1 is KGHSH and CDR2 LQKENI. Data came from immunoSEQ multiplex PCR; TCRdb stores just in-frame clones and leaves some out. Of about 150,000 clones in the sample, roughly 92% were seen once. This entry belongs to a study of control samples from healthy donors and cancer patients. The chain uses TRBV18 and TRBJ1-1; possible D gene TRBD1, 5 bases. The source is a man in his fifties or sixties in good health. Sequencing was carried out using blood. CDR3 sequence (DNA): TGTGCCAGCTCAAAAGGGGAAATTGGGACTGAAGCTTTCTTT. Its translation: CASSKGEIGTEAFF.